Listed here are 18 T cell receptor beta chains from one sample, sequenced in a study of T cell repertoires in aging, cancer and after chemotherapy. Multiplex touch-down PCR with TRB-A/B primers amplified rearranged V-D-J TRB sequences. Each CDR3 protein is one row after TCRdb ran MiXCR on the multiplex PCR reads. The sample contains roughly 10,000 distinct CDR3 sequences, around 25% of which appear only once. TCR beta rearrangements were amplified from peripheral blood genomic DNA. Sequenced: blood. The source is a human donor in good health.

The V gene is TRBV13, the J gene TRBJ2-7, with 7 bases matching TRBD1. The CDR3 sequence is 15 residues long. The J segment lost 0 bases and the V segment lost 6 bases, leaving 8 bases of the junction unmatched. Germline values: CDR1 PRHDT, CDR2 FYEKMQ (reference sequence). The CDR3 sequence is CASSRGTASSYEQYF. The CDR3, as DNA: TGTGCCAGCAGTCGAGGGACAGCGAGCTCCTACGAGCAGTACTTC. Filled out from reference TRBV13 and TRBJ2-7, the complete variable domain reads AAGVIQSPRHLIKEKRETATLKCYPIPRHDTVYWYQQGPGQDPQFLISFYEKMQSDKGSIPDRFSAQQFSDYHSELNMSSLELGDSALYFCASSRGTASSYEQYFGPGTRLTVT.

This clonotype was recorded once. A read error may produce the germline difference seen at one junction end. V and J are TRBV7-2 and TRBJ2-3; no clear D gene. From germline, CDR1 is SGHTA and CDR2 FQGNSA. This CDR3 has 15 residues. The CDR3, as DNA: TGTGCCAGCAGCGCTACTACCGCAAACACAGATACGAAGTATTTT. Translating it yields CASSATTANTDTKYF. Looking up the rest from reference TRBV7-2 and TRBJ2-3 gives the full variable domain: GAGVSQSPSNKVTEKGKDVELRCDPISGHTALYWYRQSLGQGLEFLIYFQGNSAPDKSGLPSDRFSAERTGGSVSTLTIQRTQQEDSAVYLCASSATTANTDTKYFGPGTRLTVL.

This clonotype was recorded a few times. The chain combines TRBV7-9 with TRBJ1-4; TRBD1 matches 7 bases. The CDR3 is 13 residues long. V was clipped by 6 bases and J by 8 bases; unmatched bases: 6. CDR1 and CDR2 from the germline V gene are SEHNR and FQNEAQ (reference sequence). The CDR3 nucleotides are TGTGCCAGCAGGCAGGGGGATGACGAAAAACTGTTTTTT. Encoded protein: CASRQGDDEKLFF.

Judged by abundance, this clonotype is medium-sized. As DNA, the CDR3 is TGCAGCGTTGAACTAGGACTAGCGGATTACAATGAGCAGTTCTTC. Translation gives CSVELGLADYNEQFF. V and J are TRBV29-1 and TRBJ2-1; 10 positions match TRBD2. V gave up 2 bases and J gave up 4 bases; unmatched junction bases: 5. Germline values: CDR1 SQVTM, CDR2 ANQGSEA. CDR3 length: 15 residues.

This chain links TRBV7-9 with TRBJ2-1, with 11 bases aligning to TRBD2. CDR1 SEHNR and CDR2 FQNEAQ come from the germline V gene (reference sequence). The CDR3 spans 16 residues. After removal of 5 bases from V and 7 bases from J, the junction contained 10 bases not matched to a gene. As DNA, the CDR3 is TGTGCCAGCAGCCTGTTGACTAGCGGGATTTCAAATGAGCAGTTCTTC. Translating gives CASSLLTSGISNEQFF.

This clonotype showed up just a few times. The chain combines TRBV7-2 with TRBJ2-7; a weak D match, TRBD1 (6 bases). The length of the CDR3 is 15 residues. V dropped 5 bases and J dropped 2 bases, with 16 bases sitting between them. CDR1 and CDR2 (germline): SGHTA, FQGNSA. The chain's CDR3 is CASSPTGQATYEQYF. CDR3 bases: TGTGCCAGCAGCCCGACAGGCCAAGCTACCTACGAGCAGTACTTC.

The CDR3 reads CASSTALGHSNQPQHF. DNA of the CDR3: TGTGCCAGCAGCACCGCCCTGGGCCATAGCAATCAGCCCCAGCATTTT. The chain combines TRBV6-2 or TRBV6-3 with TRBJ1-5; D remains unclear. The CDR3 is 16 residues long. CDR1 and CDR2 (germline): MNHEY, SVGEGT. The V end lost 6 bases, the J end lost 0 bases, and 15 bases lay between the germline ends.

V gene TRBV4-1 combines with J gene TRBJ2-1; D not resolved. Trimming stripped 1 base from V and 6 bases from J, with 10 bases between. Per the germline V gene, CDR1 is MGHRA and CDR2 is YSYEKL. This CDR3 contains 14 residues. CDR3 nucleotides: TGCGCCAGCAGCCAAGGACCCCGAGCCAATGAGCAGTTCTTC. Protein product: CASSQGPRANEQFF.

V gene TRBV20-1 combines with J gene TRBJ2-2; possible D gene TRBD2, 6 bases. CDR1 is DFQATT, CDR2 SNEGSKA, per germline (reference sequence). Trimming stripped 3 bases from V and 5 bases from J, with 10 bases between. This CDR3 spans 13 amino acids. CDR3 region: CSASGGRTGELFF. The CDR3 coding sequence is TGCAGTGCTAGTGGGGGGAGGACCGGGGAGCTGTTTTTT.

By frequency in the sample, this clonotype is medium-sized. The chain carries TRBV7-6 and TRBJ2-7; D is perhaps TRBD2 (6 bases). The CDR3 length is 15 residues. Germline lookup yields CDR1 SGHVS and CDR2 FNYEAQ. V lost 2 bases to trimming and J lost 2 bases, with 13 bases between them. CDR3: CASSLTGTGPYEQYF. In DNA form, the CDR3 reads TGTGCCAGCAGCTTAACCGGGACTGGGCCCTACGAGCAGTACTTC.

Points on this clonotype: This may be a read error, as it is one base from a much larger clone. This chain connects TRBV30 to TRBJ1-6; D remains ambiguous. This CDR3 comprises 13 residues. Germline values: CDR1 GTSNPN, CDR2 SVGIG (reference sequence). Trimming pared 7 bases from V and 8 bases from J, leaving 15 bases between. The CDR3 loop is CALGLGRDSPLHF. In DNA, the CDR3 is TGTGCCTTGGGCCTAGGGCGGGATTCACCCCTCCACTTT. Full variable domain (remainder filled in from reference TRBV30 and TRBJ1-6): SQTIHQWPATLVQPVGSPLSLECTVEGTSNPNLYWYRQAAGRGLQLLFYSVGIGQISSEVPQNLSASRPQDRQFILSSKKLLLSDSGFYLCALGLGRDSPLHFGNGTRLTVT.

V is TRBV6-5 and J is TRBJ2-7; no definite D call. With 6 bases removed from V and 3 bases from J, the gap between germline ends came to 12 bases. From germline, CDR1 is MNHEY and CDR2 SVGAGI. CDR3 length: 13 amino acids. The CDR3 bases are TGTGCCAGCAGGGACGGACGGGTCTACGAGCAGTACTTC. As protein: CASRDGRVYEQYF.

The gene calls are TRBV20-1 and TRBJ1-6; 8 bases are shared with TRBD1. Germline-derived CDR1 and CDR2 are DFQATT and SNEGSKA (reference sequence). This CDR3 is 14 amino acids long. With 4 bases clipped from V and 9 bases from J, the junction kept 8 bases outside the gene matches. For the CDR3, the DNA is TGCAGTGCTACCCCGACAGGGGCGTCTTCACCCCTCCACTTT. This translates into CSATPTGASSPLHF.

This clonotype was recorded a few times. As DNA, the CDR3 is TGTGCCTGCTGGGCTAGCGGGAGGGCACTATTTTCTAACAGCTCCTACGAGCAGTACTTC. Translated: CACWASGRALFSNSSYEQYF. This chain links TRBV30 with TRBJ2-7, with 12 bases fitting TRBD2. Germline-derived CDR1 and CDR2 are GTSNPN and SVGIG (reference sequence). Germline trimming cut 6 bases from V and 0 bases from J; bases unmatched to any gene: 21. The length of the CDR3 is 20 residues.

Of note for this clonotype: A single base separates this from a much larger clone, so it may be a read error. The gene calls are TRBV5-4 and TRBJ1-2; unclear D gene. The germline V gene has CDR1 SGHNT and CDR2 YYREEE (reference sequence). Trimming pared 5 bases from V and 6 bases from J, leaving 14 bases between. The CDR3 consists of 13 residues. This CDR3 is CASRPAVIDGYTF. The CDR3 nucleotides are TGTGCCAGCAGGCCGGCAGTGATCGATGGCTACACCTTC.

By its share, this clonotype is medium-sized. The chain combines TRBV27 with TRBJ2-2; D not resolved. The V end lost 2 bases, the J end lost 0 bases, and 4 bases lay between the germline ends. Germline CDR1 and CDR2: MNHEY and SMNVEV (reference sequence). This CDR3 region has 14 residues. The CDR3 DNA reads TGTGCCAGCAGTTTAGGTACGAACACCGGGGAGCTGTTTTTT. Residues: CASSLGTNTGELFF.

J is TRBJ1-5 and V is TRBV15; D not certain. The CDR3 sequence is 12 residues long. V gave up 0 bases and J gave up 4 bases, with 1 base separating them. Germline CDR1 reads LNHNV; CDR2 reads YYDKDF (reference sequence). The CDR3 loop is CATSRDNQPQHF. Here the CDR3 DNA reads TGTGCCACCAGCAGAGATAATCAGCCCCAGCATTTT.

With respect to this clonotype: This may be a read error: a much more frequent sequence differs by one nucleotide. The chain carries TRBV6-5 and TRBJ1-3; D remains unclear. The CDR3 contains 14 residues. V lost 2 bases, J lost 1 base, and 6 bases lay in between. CDR1 and CDR2 from the germline V gene are MNHEY and SVGAGI. The CDR3 loop reads CASSYGESGNTIYF. The CDR3 nucleotides read TGTGCCAGCAGTTACGGGGAGTCTGGAAACACCATATATTTT.